The entry below gives a single TCR beta chain sequence along with its context. The data belong to a study of blood T cell repertoires in COVID-19. Study details: Samples taken during acute and convalescent COVID-19 were collected in the United States, Italy and Spain. PBMCs, B-cell-depleted T cells, or T cells were the source of the cDNA or gDNA that made up the material.

V was pared by 4 bases and J by 4 bases, with 8 bases of the junction left unmatched. CDR3 length: 15 amino acids. Germline-derived CDR1 and CDR2 are LNHDA and SQIVND (reference sequence). Using immunoSEQ multiplex PCR, the repertoire was profiled, and TCRdb retains in-frame clones only, with some absent. The sample gives roughly 150,000 clones, about nine tenths of which show up once; 3.5% to 4.5% is in the top ten. The rearrangement links TRBV19 to TRBJ1-2, with 8 positions matching TRBD1. Sequencing input: peripheral blood. This sequence was found in an older woman with acute or convalescent COVID-19. The CDR3 DNA sequence: TGTGCCAGTAGTACCCGGACAGGGTCTAGCTATGGCTACACCTTC. The encoded protein is CASSTRTGSSYGYTF.